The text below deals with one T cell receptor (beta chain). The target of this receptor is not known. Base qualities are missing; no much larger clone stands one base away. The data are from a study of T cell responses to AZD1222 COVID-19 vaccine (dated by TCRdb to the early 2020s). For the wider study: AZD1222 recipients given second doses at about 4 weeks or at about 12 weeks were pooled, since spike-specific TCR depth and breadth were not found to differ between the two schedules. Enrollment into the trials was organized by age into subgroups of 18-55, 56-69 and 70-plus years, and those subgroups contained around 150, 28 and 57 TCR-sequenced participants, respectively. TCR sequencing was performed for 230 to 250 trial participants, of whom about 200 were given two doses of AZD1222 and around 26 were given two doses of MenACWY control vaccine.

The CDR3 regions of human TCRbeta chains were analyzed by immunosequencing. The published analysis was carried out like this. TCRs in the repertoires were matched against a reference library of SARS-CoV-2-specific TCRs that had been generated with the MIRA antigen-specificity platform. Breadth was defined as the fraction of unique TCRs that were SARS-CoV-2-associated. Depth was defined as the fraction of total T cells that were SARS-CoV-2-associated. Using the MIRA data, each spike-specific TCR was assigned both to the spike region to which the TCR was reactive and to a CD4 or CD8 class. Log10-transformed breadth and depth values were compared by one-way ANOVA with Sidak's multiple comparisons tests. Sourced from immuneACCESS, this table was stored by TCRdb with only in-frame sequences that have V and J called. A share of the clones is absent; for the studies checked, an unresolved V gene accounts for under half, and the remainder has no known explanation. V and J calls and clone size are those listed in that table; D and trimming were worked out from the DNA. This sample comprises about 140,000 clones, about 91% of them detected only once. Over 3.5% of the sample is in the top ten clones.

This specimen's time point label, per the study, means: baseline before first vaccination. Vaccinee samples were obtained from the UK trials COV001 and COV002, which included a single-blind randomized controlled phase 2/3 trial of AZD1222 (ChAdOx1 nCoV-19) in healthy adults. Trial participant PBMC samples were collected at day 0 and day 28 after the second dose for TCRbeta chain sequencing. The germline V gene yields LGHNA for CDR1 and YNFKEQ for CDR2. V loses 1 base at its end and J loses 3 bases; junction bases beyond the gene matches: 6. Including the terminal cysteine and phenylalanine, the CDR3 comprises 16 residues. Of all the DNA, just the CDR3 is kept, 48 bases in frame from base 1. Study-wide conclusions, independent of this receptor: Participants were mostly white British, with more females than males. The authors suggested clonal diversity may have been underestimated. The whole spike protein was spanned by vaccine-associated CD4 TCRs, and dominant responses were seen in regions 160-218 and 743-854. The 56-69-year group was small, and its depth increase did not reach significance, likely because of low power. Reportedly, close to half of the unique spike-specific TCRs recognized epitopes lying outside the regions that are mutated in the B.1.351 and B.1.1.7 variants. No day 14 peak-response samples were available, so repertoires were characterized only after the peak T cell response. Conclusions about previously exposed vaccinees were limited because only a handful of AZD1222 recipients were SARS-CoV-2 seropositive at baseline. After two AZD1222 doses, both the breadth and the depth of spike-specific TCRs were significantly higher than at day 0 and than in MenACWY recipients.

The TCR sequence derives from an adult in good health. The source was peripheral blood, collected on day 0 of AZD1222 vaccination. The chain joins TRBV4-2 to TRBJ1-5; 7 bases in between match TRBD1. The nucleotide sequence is TGTGCCAGCAGCCAAGCGGCAGGGGGTGTCAATCAGCCCCAGCATTTT. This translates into CASSQAAGGVNQPQHF.